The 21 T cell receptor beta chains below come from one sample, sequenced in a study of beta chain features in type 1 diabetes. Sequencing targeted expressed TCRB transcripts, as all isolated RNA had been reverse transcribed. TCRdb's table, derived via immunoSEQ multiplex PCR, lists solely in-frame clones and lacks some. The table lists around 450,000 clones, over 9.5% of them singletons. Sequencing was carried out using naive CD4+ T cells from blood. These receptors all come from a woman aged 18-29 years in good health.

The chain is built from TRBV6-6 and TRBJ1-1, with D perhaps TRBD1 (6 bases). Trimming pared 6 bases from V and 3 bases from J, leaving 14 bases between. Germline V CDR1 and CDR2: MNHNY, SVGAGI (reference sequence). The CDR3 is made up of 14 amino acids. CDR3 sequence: CASRSPWGHTEAFF. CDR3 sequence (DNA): TGTGCCAGCAGATCCCCTTGGGGGCACACTGAAGCTTTCTTT.

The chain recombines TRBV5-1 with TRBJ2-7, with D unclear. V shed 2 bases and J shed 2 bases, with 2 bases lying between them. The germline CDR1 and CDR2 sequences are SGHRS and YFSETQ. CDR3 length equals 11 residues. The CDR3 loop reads CASSFAYEQYF. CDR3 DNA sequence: TGCGCCAGCAGCTTCGCCTACGAGCAGTACTTC.

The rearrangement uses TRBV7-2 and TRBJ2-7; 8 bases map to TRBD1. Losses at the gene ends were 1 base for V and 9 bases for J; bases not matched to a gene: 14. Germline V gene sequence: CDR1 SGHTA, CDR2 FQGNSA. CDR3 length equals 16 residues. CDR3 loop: CASSLGPGQEGWWQYV. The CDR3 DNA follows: TGTGCCAGCAGCTTAGGCCCGGGACAGGAGGGATGGTGGCAGTACGTC.

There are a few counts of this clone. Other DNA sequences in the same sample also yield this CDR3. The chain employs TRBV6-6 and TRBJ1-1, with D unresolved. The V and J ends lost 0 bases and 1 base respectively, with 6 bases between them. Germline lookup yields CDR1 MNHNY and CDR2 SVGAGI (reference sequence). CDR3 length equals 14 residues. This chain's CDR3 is CASSYSRGNTEAFF. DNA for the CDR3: TGTGCCAGCAGTTACTCGAGAGGGAACACTGAAGCTTTCTTT.

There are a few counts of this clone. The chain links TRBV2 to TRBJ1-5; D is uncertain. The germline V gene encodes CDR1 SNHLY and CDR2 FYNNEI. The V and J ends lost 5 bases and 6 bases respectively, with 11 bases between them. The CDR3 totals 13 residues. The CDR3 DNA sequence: TGTGCCAGCAGTCCCGACGGAGGTCAGCCCCAGCATTTT. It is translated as CASSPDGGQPQHF.

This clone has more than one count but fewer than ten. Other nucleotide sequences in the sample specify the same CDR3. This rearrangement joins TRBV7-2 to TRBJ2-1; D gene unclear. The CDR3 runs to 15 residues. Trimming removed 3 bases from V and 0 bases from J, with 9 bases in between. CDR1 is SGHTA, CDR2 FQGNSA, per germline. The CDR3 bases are TGTGCCAGCAGCTTCGCAGCGAGCTCCTACAATGAGCAGTTCTTC. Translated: CASSFAASSYNEQFF.

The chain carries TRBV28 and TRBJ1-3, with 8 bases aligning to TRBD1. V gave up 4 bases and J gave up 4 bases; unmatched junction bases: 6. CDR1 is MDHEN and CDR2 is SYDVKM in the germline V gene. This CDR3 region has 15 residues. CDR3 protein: CASSSPGTGGNTIYF. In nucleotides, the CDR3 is TGTGCCAGCAGTTCTCCGGGGACAGGAGGAAACACCATATATTTT.

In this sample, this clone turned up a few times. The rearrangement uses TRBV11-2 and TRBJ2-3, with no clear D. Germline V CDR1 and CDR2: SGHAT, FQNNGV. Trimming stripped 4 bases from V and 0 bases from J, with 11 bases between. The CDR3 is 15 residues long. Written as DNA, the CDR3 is TGTGCCAGCAGCTCTCGCGCTGGGAGCACAGATACGCAGTATTTT. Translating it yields CASSSRAGSTDTQYF.

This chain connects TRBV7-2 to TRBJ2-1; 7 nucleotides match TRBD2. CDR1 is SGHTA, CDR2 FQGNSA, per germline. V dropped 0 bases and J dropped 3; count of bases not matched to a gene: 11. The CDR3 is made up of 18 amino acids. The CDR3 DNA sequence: TGTGCCAGCAGCTTAGCGCCGGTTTTGGGACTACTCTACAATGAGCAGTTCTTC. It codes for CASSLAPVLGLLYNEQFF.

CDR3 in amino acids: CSAIPSYEQYF. For the CDR3, the DNA is TGCAGTGCGATTCCTTCCTACGAGCAGTACTTC. J is TRBJ2-7 and V is TRBV20-1; no clear D. Trimming took 6 bases from V and 1 from J, leaving 7 bases between them. Germline CDR1 and CDR2: DFQATT and SNEGSKA (reference sequence). The CDR3 length is 11 residues.

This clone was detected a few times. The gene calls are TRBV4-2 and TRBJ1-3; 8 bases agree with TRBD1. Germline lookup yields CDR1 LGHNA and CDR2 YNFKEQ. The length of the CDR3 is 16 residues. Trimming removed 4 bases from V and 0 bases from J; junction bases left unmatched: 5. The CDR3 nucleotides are TGTGCCAGCAGCCTTACACAGGGGGGCTCTGGAAACACCATATATTTT. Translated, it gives CASSLTQGGSGNTIYF.

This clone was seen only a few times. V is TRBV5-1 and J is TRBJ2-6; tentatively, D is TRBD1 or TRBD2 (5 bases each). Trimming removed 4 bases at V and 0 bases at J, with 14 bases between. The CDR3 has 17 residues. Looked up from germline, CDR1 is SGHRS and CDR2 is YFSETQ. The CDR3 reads CASSRGTASSGANVLTF. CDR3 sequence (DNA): TGCGCCAGCAGCAGAGGGACGGCTAGCTCTGGGGCCAACGTCCTGACTTTC.

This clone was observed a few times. CDR3 bases: TGTGCCAGCAGCCCAATGGGAGCGTACTCCTACGAGCAGTACTTC. It yields the protein CASSPMGAYSYEQYF. The J gene is TRBJ2-7, the V gene TRBV7-9; TRBD2 is a possible D gene (5 bases). CDR3 length equals 15 residues. Looked up from germline, CDR1 is SEHNR and CDR2 is FQNEAQ (reference sequence). Trimming cost V 5 bases and J 0 bases, with 14 bases left between them. Filled out from reference TRBV7-9 and TRBJ2-7, the complete variable domain reads DTGVSQNPRHKITKRGQNVTFRCDPISEHNRLYWYRQTLGQGPEFLTYFQNEAQLEKSRLLSDRFSAERPKGSFSTLEIQRTEQGDSAMYLCASSPMGAYSYEQYFGPGTRLTVT.

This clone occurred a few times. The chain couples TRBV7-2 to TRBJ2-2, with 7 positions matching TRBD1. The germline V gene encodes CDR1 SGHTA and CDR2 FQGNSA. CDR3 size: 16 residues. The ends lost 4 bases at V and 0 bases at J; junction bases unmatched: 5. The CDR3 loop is CASSSDRVPNTGELFF. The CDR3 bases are TGTGCCAGCAGCTCAGACAGGGTACCGAACACCGGGGAGCTGTTTTTT. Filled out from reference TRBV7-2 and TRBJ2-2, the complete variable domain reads GAGVSQSPSNKVTEKGKDVELRCDPISGHTALYWYRQSLGQGLEFLIYFQGNSAPDKSGLPSDRFSAERTGGSVSTLTIQRTQQEDSAVYLCASSSDRVPNTGELFFGEGSRLTVL.

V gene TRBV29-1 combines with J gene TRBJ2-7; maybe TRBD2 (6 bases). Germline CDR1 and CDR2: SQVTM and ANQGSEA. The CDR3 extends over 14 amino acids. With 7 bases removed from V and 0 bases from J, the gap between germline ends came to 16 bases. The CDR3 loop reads CSAISRGSSYEQYF. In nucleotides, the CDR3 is TGCAGCGCTATCAGTCGGGGGAGCTCCTACGAGCAGTACTTC.

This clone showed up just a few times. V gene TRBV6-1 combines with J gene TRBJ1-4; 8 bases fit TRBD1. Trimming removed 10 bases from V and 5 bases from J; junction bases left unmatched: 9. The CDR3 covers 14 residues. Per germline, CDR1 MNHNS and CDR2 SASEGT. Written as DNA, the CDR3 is TGTGCCACCCGATGGACAGGGCGAAATGAAAAACTGTTTTTT. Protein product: CATRWTGRNEKLFF.

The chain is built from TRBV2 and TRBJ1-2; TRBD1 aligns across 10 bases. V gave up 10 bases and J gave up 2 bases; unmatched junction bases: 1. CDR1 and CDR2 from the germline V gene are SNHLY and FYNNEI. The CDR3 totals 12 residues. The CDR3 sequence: CAMGQGNYGYTF. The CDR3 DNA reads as TGTGCCATGGGACAGGGGAACTATGGCTACACCTTC.

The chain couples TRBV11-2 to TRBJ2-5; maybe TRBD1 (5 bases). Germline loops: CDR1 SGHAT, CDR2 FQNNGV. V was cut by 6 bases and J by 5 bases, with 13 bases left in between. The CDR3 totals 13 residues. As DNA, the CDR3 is TGTGCCAGCAGGCCAACGGCAGGGGAGACCCAGTACTTC. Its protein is CASRPTAGETQYF.

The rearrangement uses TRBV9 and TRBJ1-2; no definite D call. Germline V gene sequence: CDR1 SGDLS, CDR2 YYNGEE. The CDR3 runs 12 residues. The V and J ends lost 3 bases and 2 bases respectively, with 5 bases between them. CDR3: CASSGENYGYTF. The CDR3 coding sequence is TGTGCCAGCAGCGGAGAGAACTATGGCTACACCTTC.

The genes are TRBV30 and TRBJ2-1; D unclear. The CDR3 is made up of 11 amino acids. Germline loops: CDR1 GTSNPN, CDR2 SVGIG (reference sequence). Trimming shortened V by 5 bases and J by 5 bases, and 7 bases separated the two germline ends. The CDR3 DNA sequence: TGTGCCTGGGTGCTCCACAATGAGCAGTTCTTC. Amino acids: CAWVLHNEQFF.

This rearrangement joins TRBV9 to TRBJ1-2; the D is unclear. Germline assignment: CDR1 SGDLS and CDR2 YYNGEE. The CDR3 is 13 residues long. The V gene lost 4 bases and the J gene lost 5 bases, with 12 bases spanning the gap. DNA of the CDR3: TGTGCCAGCAGCCCGGACGGGAATTATGGCTACACCTTC. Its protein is CASSPDGNYGYTF.